This T cell receptor beta chain was sequenced during a study of type 1 regulatory T cells. About the study: T-allo10 is a Tr1-enriched, alloantigen-specific CD4 T cell product made in vitro.

V trimming: 6 bases; J trimming: 6 bases; junction bases outside the gene matches: 11. Germline CDR1 reads DFQATT; CDR2 reads SNEGSKA (reference sequence). The CDR3 runs to 14 residues. Remarks on this clonotype: What it binds is not known.

Via MiXCR, TCRdb re-called the reads, giving one row per CDR3 protein. The profile covers around 62,000 distinct CDR3 sequences, with around 60% appearing a single time and 6% to 9% taken by the ten largest. Graft donor-derived T-allo10 cells were described as host-alloantigen-specific, anergic, and alloantigen-specifically suppressive. This clonotype was obtained from a human donor in good health. This chain connects TRBV20-1 to TRBJ2-7, with TRBD2 matching over 10 bases. The sample comprised cultured T cells, either the whole culture or a sorted T cell fraction (not recorded which). Subset: Tr1-enriched cell product generated in vitro against host alloantigens. This CDR3 is CSAQQASGRPEQYF. The CDR3 nucleotides read TGCAGTGCCCAGCAAGCTAGCGGGAGACCCGAGCAGTACTTC.